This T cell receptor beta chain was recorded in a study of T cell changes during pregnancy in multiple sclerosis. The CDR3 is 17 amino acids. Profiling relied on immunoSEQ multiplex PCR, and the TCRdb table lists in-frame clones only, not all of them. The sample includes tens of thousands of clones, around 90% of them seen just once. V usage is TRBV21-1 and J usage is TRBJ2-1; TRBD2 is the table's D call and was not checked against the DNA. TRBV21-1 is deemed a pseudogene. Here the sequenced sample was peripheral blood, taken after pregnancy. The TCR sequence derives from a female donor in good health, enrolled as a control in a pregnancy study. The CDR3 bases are TGTGCCAGCAGCACCTCCCCGCGGACTATCTCCTACAATGAGCAGTTCTTC. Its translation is CASSTSPRTISYNEQFF.